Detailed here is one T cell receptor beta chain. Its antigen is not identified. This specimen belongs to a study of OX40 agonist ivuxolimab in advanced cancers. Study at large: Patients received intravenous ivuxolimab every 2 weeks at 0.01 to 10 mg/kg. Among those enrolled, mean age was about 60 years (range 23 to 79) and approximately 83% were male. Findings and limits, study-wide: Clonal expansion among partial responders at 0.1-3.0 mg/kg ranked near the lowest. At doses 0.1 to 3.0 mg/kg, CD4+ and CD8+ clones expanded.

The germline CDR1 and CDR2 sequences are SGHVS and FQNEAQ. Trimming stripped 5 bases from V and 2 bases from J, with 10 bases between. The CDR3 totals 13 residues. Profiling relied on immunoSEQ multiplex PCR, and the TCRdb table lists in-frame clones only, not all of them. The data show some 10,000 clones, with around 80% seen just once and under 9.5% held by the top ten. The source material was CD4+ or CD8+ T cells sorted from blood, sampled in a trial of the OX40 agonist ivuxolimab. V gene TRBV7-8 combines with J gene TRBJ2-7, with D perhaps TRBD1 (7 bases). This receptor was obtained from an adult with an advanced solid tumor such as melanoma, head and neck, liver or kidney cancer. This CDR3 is CASSAGQTYEQYF. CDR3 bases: TGTGCCAGCAGCGCGGGACAGACCTACGAGCAGTACTTC.